One sample yielded the 5 T cell receptor beta chains listed below, sequenced in a study of early T cells in non-severe SARS-CoV-2 infection. TCRdb re-derived calls from the 5' RACE reads in MiXCR, one entry per CDR3 protein. The table has 49,000 or so distinct CDR3 sequences, roughly 6.5% seen once. The specimen comprised whole blood, sampled at baseline. These receptors were obtained from an adult who was a healthcare worker with PCR-confirmed SARS-CoV-2 infection or an uninfected control (not recorded which).

This clonotype showed up many times. This chain connects TRBV6-2 or TRBV6-3 to TRBJ2-2, with D perhaps TRBD1 (5 bases). V lost 7 bases, J lost 10 bases, and 13 bases lay in between. CDR3 length: 12 residues. CDR1 and CDR2 (germline): MNHEY, SVGEGT. DNA for the CDR3: TGTGCCAGCACAGGGTATCGAATGGAGCTGTTTTTT. The encoded protein is CASTGYRMELFF.

At least ten counts were recorded for this clonotype. V usage is TRBV12-3 or TRBV12-4 and J usage is TRBJ2-7; D gene uncertain. V lost 5 bases and J 12 bases, leaving 14 bases between the germline ends. The CDR3 consists of 11 residues. The CDR3 DNA follows: TGTGCCAGCAGTCACACAAGAAAATTGTACTTC. Protein sequence: CASSHTRKLYF.

The sample holds many counts of this clonotype. This sequence joins TRBV10-3 and TRBJ2-7; TRBD1 agrees at 8 bases. Looked up from germline, CDR1 is ENHRY and CDR2 is SYGVKD. CDR3 size: 13 residues. Trimming cost V 2 bases and J 6 bases; bases outside gene matches: 3. CDR3 coding DNA: TGTGCCATCAGTGAGGCCACAGGGGGCGAGCAGTACTTC. It encodes CAISEATGGEQYF.

V and J are TRBV2 and TRBJ1-6; tentative D call: TRBD1 (6 bases). This CDR3 has 14 residues. The V and J ends lost 3 bases and 11 bases respectively, with 14 bases between them. The V gene's germline CDR1 is SNHLY and CDR2 FYNNEI. The CDR3: CASSDDRRDPPLHF. CDR3 bases: TGTGCCAGCAGTGATGACAGGCGCGATCCACCCCTCCACTTT.

This clonotype was observed many times. The chain carries TRBV29-1 and TRBJ1-1; 10 positions match TRBD1. V trimming: 1 base; J trimming: 0 bases; junction bases outside the gene matches: 2. Germline V gene sequence: CDR1 SQVTM, CDR2 ANQGSEA. This CDR3 has 15 residues. CDR3 sequence reads: CSVEGTGGMNTEAFF. DNA of the CDR3: TGCAGCGTTGAAGGGACAGGGGGTATGAACACTGAAGCTTTCTTT.